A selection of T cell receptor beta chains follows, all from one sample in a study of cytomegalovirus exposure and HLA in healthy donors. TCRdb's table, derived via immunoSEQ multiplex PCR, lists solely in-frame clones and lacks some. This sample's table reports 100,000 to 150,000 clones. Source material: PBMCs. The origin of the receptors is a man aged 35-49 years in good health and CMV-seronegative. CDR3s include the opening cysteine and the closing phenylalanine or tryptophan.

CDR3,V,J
CASSIPGTGGRQPQHF,TRBV19,TRBJ1-5
CASSIYQETQYF,TRBV11-2,TRBJ2-5
CASRAGTGWGYTF,TRBV28,TRBJ1-2
CASSPGIQGRDLNEKLFF,TRBV18,TRBJ1-4
CASSYLSTSVSYEQYF,TRBV6-5,TRBJ2-7
CASSFLAPSNGGELFF,TRBV7-7,TRBJ2-2
CASSFRTRPGELFF,TRBV13,TRBJ2-2
CASSQGLAANTSDNEQFF,TRBV4-1,TRBJ2-1
CASSLFNTIYF,TRBV28,TRBJ1-3
CASSREQGEQYF,TRBV11-2,-
CASSFFPSEQYF,TRBV5-4,TRBJ2-7
CASSLVGLAGDHEQFF,TRBV5-4,TRBJ2-1
CASSLFGDTQYF,TRBV11-2,TRBJ2-3
CASSSTGGNTEAFF,TRBV7-3,TRBJ1-1
CASLDSEVSYEQYF,TRBV2,TRBJ2-7
CASSREQGEQYF,TRBV11-2,TRBJ2-7
CASSQISGANVLTF,TRBV6-1,TRBJ2-6
CASRGGRSATSYEQYF,TRBV19,TRBJ2-7
CASSPRLAANTGELFF,TRBV16,TRBJ2-2
CSVGTGGSQPQHF,TRBV29-1,TRBJ1-5
CASSIPMGARNQPQHF,TRBV25-1,TRBJ1-5
CASRATGTEAFF,TRBV5-4,TRBJ1-1
CASSPGQTMNTEAFF,TRBV7-9,TRBJ1-1
CASSLFKTGARTQPQHF,TRBV5-6,TRBJ1-5
CASIPDRDYGYTF,TRBV6-1,TRBJ1-2
CASSKTSGTTQRTPPWYGYEQYF,TRBV21-1,TRBJ2-7
CASRLPGEEKLFF,TRBV28,TRBJ1-4
CASRSSGGEQYF,TRBV9,TRBJ2-7
CASSPGLAGGPDTQYF,TRBV7-6,TRBJ2-3
CASSPKQGNTEAFF,TRBV4-2,TRBJ1-1
CASSLESAGRGNEQFF,TRBV5-1,TRBJ2-1
CASSPSRDSHQETQYF,TRBV18,TRBJ2-5
CASSARGVSSDTQYF,TRBV21-1,TRBJ2-3
CASSVTDSTYEQYF,TRBV6-1,TRBJ2-7
CAISAGQLHSGNTIYF,TRBV10-3,TRBJ1-3
CATSGGGYEQYF,TRBV15,TRBJ2-7
CASSAHRDRVGGYTF,TRBV11-2,TRBJ1-2
CASSFEREQSEQYF,TRBV27,TRBJ2-7
CASSLETGSYEQYF,TRBV11-3,TRBJ2-7
CASSFTVEYEQYF,TRBV6-5,TRBJ2-7
CASSQLNRWNTEAFF,TRBV14,TRBJ1-1
CASSFFDRGTEAFF,TRBV5-5,TRBJ1-1
CASSSRKQGAEEAFF,TRBV5-1,TRBJ1-1
CASITLQTGGANTEAFF,TRBV28,TRBJ1-1
CATDLAGAHTGELFF,TRBV6-1,TRBJ2-2
CASSVGAAGNTIYF,TRBV2,TRBJ1-3
CAMNRDYEQYF,TRBV2,TRBJ2-7
CASSGAVSETQYF,TRBV5-1,TRBJ2-5
CASSRDGGGSSYEQYF,TRBV4-3,TRBJ2-7
CASSRGLTGGIADTQYF,TRBV28,TRBJ2-3
CASSGQGLGTGELFF,TRBV6-5,TRBJ2-2
CASSPEGIRGGYTF,TRBV27,TRBJ1-2
CASRIGTVDTQYF,TRBV2,TRBJ2-3
CASSLVRRVYEQYF,TRBV5-6,TRBJ2-7
CASSLGTSVGTQYF,TRBV11-3,TRBJ2-5
CASGSGRKNTEAFF,TRBV28,TRBJ1-1
CASSLGTLEDRASEAFF,TRBV5-5,TRBJ1-1
CASSYDQYSNQPQHF,TRBV6-5,TRBJ1-5
CASSRDRGLGEQYF,TRBV18,TRBJ2-7
CASSLPKTYEQYF,TRBV28,TRBJ2-7